Sequencing of this T cell receptor (beta chain) was carried out in a study of blood T cell repertoires in COVID-19. Background on the study: The study drew acute and convalescent COVID-19 samples from the United States, Italy and Spain. T cells, B-cell-depleted T cells, or PBMCs supplied cDNA or gDNA.

Germline values: CDR1 SGDLS, CDR2 YYNGEE. There are 14 residues in the CDR3. V shed 4 bases and J 4 bases; nucleotides not matched to a gene: 7. Original data processing: Counts of nucleated cells, estimated from reference gene primer amplification, were obtained. The method was immunoSEQ multiplex PCR; TCRdb's version includes in-frame clones alone and lacks a portion of them. The DNA gave D and trimming, while V, J and clone size come from that table. The sample has about 60,000 clones; 70% to 90% are singletons. The receptor was isolated from a human donor with active COVID-19. The donor label of this sample is uncertain. The chain recombines TRBV9 with TRBJ1-2, with 7 bases identical to TRBD1. What was sequenced was peripheral blood. The CDR3 DNA reads TGTGCCAGCAGCCCAGGGACAGAACCCTATGGCTACACCTTC. Amino acids: CASSPGTEPYGYTF.